This TCR beta chain comes out of a study of T cells of healthy individuals. Between the trimmed V and J ends, which lost 5 bases and 9 bases, there was a span of 7 bases. Germline loops: CDR1 SEHNR, CDR2 FQNEAQ (reference sequence). CDR3 length: 11 residues. In its sample, this clonotype was seen many times. TCRdb reprocessed the 5' RACE reads via MiXCR and lists one record per CDR3 protein. The sample includes about 82,000 distinct CDR3 sequences, more than 5% of them seen just once. The origin of this receptor is a female donor in good health. The chain combines TRBV7-9 with TRBJ2-2, with D unresolved. The CDR3, as DNA: TGTGCCAGCAGCCTGGACCGGGAGCTGTTTTTT. The encoded protein is CASSLDRELFF.